The 21 T cell receptor beta chains given below trace back to one sample, sequenced in a study of CD8 T cells in ankylosing spondylitis. Each CDR3 protein gets one entry after TCRdb re-called the 5' RACE reads with MiXCR. The sample yields approximately 350,000 distinct CDR3 sequences, more than 20% seen once. Sequencing was carried out using blood, either unsorted or a sorted T cell fraction (not recorded which). The receptors were sampled from a male donor with ankylosing spondylitis or in good health (not recorded which).

This clonotype was counted only a few times. The chain joins TRBV29-1 to TRBJ2-7, with D possibly being TRBD2 (5 bases). Trimming pared 5 bases from V and 6 bases from J, leaving 17 bases between. CDR3 size: 13 residues. Germline CDR1 reads SQVTM; CDR2 reads ANQGSEA. CDR3 region: CSVLGVVGVEQYF. In nucleotides, the CDR3 is TGCAGCGTTCTGGGCGTTGTCGGGGTCGAGCAGTACTTC.

V gene TRBV2 combines with J gene TRBJ2-7, with D possibly matching TRBD1 (8 bases). The CDR3 runs to 17 residues. The germline CDR1 and CDR2 sequences are SNHLY and FYNNEI. Deletions cut 2 bases from V and 2 bases from J, with 19 bases between. CDR3 coding DNA: TGTGCCAGCAGTGAATACTCGGGGGAGGGACAGGCCTACGAGCAGTACTTC. Residues: CASSEYSGEGQAYEQYF.

The chain links TRBV27 to TRBJ2-3, with 7 bases aligning to TRBD1. This CDR3 comprises 17 residues. Trimming removed 5 bases from V and 2 bases from J; junction bases left unmatched: 13. Germline V gene data show CDR1 as MNHEY and CDR2 as SMNVEV (reference sequence). The CDR3 DNA follows: TGTGCCAGCAGTATTCGACAGGGCGGTATGAACACAGATACGCAGTATTTT. Translating gives CASSIRQGGMNTDTQYF.

V gene TRBV4-2 combines with J gene TRBJ2-4; 13 positions agree with TRBD2. V was pared by 3 bases and J by 5 bases, with 7 bases of the junction left unmatched. Germline CDR1 reads LGHNA; CDR2 reads YNFKEQ. This CDR3 spans 17 amino acids. Written as DNA, the CDR3 is TGTGCCAGCAGCCAGTACACTAGCGGGGGGGGCGAAAACATTCAGTACTTC. Protein product: CASSQYTSGGGENIQYF.

In its sample, this clonotype was seen a few times. J is TRBJ2-2 and V is TRBV12-3 or TRBV12-4; D unclear. The CDR3 is made up of 13 amino acids. Trimming shortened V by 4 bases and J by 7 bases, and 10 bases separated the two germline ends. CDR3: CASSSGGIGELFF. CDR3 DNA: TGTGCCAGCAGTTCCGGTGGGATCGGGGAGCTGTTTTTT.

The table lists this clonotype with a few counts. The rearrangement uses TRBV12-3 or TRBV12-4 and TRBJ2-1; TRBD1 matches at 11 bases. CDR3 length: 16 amino acids. V dropped 5 bases and J dropped 6; count of bases not matched to a gene: 9. The CDR3 loop is CASSIRTGGGSNEQFF. The CDR3 DNA sequence: TGTGCCAGCAGTATCCGGACAGGGGGCGGGAGCAATGAGCAGTTCTTC.

For the CDR3, the DNA is TGTGCCAGCAGCCAATATGTACACCAGAACACCGGGGAGCTGTTTTTT. This encodes CASSQYVHQNTGELFF. J is TRBJ2-2 and V is TRBV14; D ambiguous. Trimming cost V 2 bases and J 1 base, with 11 bases left between them. The CDR3 is 16 residues long. Germline V lookup: CDR1 SGHDN, CDR2 FVKESK.

This clonotype was detected a few times. The rearrangement joins TRBV4-1 to TRBJ2-1; 10 bases line up with TRBD2. The CDR3 runs 17 residues. CDR1 and CDR2 (germline): MGHRA, YSYEKL. The V gene end was trimmed by 4 bases and the J gene end by 10 bases; junction bases not matched to a gene: 16. The CDR3 region has the DNA TGCGCCAGCAGCCGACTACTCGTGAGCGGGGGGGATCGGGAGCAGTTCTTC. Amino acids: CASSRLLVSGGDREQFF.

The chain couples TRBV4-1 to TRBJ2-7; tentative D call: TRBD1 (6 bases). Germline CDR1 is MGHRA and CDR2 is YSYEKL. The CDR3 loop spans 13 amino acids. Trimming removed 0 bases at V and 9 bases at J, with 12 bases between. CDR3 amino acids: CASSQETGQGQYF. In nucleotides, the CDR3 is TGCGCCAGCAGCCAAGAAACAGGGCAAGGGCAGTACTTC.

This sequence joins TRBV2 and TRBJ2-5, with D possibly matching TRBD2 (5 bases). Germline CDR1 reads SNHLY; CDR2 reads FYNNEI. The ends were cut back, 2 bases at V and 5 bases at J, with 21 bases in the middle. The CDR3 extends over 17 amino acids. The CDR3 nucleotides are TGTGCCAGCAGTGAAAGGGAGACCGCCCCCACCCAGGAGACCCAGTACTTC. It translates to CASSERETAPTQETQYF.

The chain uses TRBV6-5 and TRBJ2-2; the match to TRBD1 covers 8 bases. The CDR3 sequence is 16 residues long. Unmatched junction bases numbered 5, after V lost 2 bases and J lost 3 bases. Germline values: CDR1 MNHEY, CDR2 SVGAGI. CDR3 residues: CASSYVETGDTGELFF. CDR3 bases: TGTGCCAGCAGTTACGTCGAGACAGGGGACACCGGGGAGCTGTTTTTT.

This clonotype was detected a few times. The V and J genes are TRBV6-1 and TRBJ2-7; TRBD1 might be the D (6 bases). The germline V and J ends were trimmed by 7 bases and 0 bases, with 10 bases remaining between them. The length of the CDR3 is 13 residues. The germline V gene has CDR1 MNHNS and CDR2 SASEGT. CDR3 bases: TGTGCCAGCACCGGGACACGCTCCTACGAGCAGTACTTC. It specifies CASTGTRSYEQYF.

The CDR3 DNA reads as TGTGCCAGCAGCCTTGACGTTACGGGACTCTACGAGCAGTACTTC. It specifies CASSLDVTGLYEQYF. The rearrangement uses TRBV5-5 and TRBJ2-7, with a tentative D call TRBD2 (6 bases). The CDR3 is 15 residues long. The germline V gene has CDR1 SGHKS and CDR2 YYEKEE (reference sequence). Trimming took off 4 bases at V and 3 bases at J, with 17 bases between the two ends.

This clonotype was detected a few times. The gene calls are TRBV2 and TRBJ2-1; no definite D call. The V end lost 4 bases, the J end lost 8 bases, and 12 bases lay between the germline ends. Germline assignment: CDR1 SNHLY and CDR2 FYNNEI. CDR3 length equals 13 residues. This CDR3 reads CASSAMAADEQFF. CDR3 sequence (DNA): TGTGCCAGCAGTGCTATGGCCGCCGATGAGCAGTTCTTC.

The table lists this clonotype with a few counts. This sequence joins TRBV28 and TRBJ1-1; maybe TRBD1 (6 bases). CDR3 length: 12 amino acids. The germline gives CDR1 MDHEN, CDR2 SYDVKM. V was cut by 6 bases and J by 7 bases, with 12 bases left in between. Here the CDR3 reads CASRIGQIEAFF. The CDR3 region has the DNA TGTGCCAGCAGAATTGGACAGATTGAAGCTTTCTTT.

The V gene is TRBV12-3 or TRBV12-4, the J gene TRBJ2-5; the match to TRBD1 covers 8 bases. With V trimmed by 5 bases and J by 5 bases, 10 bases remained unmatched. The CDR3 contains 15 residues. DNA for the CDR3: TGTGCCAGCAGTGCCCCGGGACAGGCTGGGGAGACCCAGTACTTC. Translated: CASSAPGQAGETQYF.

This clonotype was found a few times. The gene calls are TRBV24-1 and TRBJ1-4, with D possibly matching TRBD1 (6 bases). The CDR3 loop spans 13 amino acids. Looked up from germline, CDR1 is KGHDR and CDR2 is SFDVKD. Deletions cut 7 bases from V and 8 bases from J, with 13 bases between. DNA for the CDR3: TGTGCCACCAGGGACAGCGGCTTCGAAAAACTGTTTTTT. Translated: CATRDSGFEKLFF.

The chain combines TRBV24-1 with TRBJ1-5, with D perhaps matching TRBD1 (5 bases). The germline V gene encodes CDR1 KGHDR and CDR2 SFDVKD. With 3 bases removed from V and 5 bases from J, the gap between germline ends came to 19 bases. The CDR3 loop spans 17 amino acids. CDR3 amino acids: CATSDNRATWDDQPQHF. CDR3 sequence (DNA): TGTGCCACCAGTGATAACCGGGCCACCTGGGACGATCAGCCCCAGCATTTT.

The chain joins TRBV3-1 to TRBJ2-3; no firm D call. V was clipped by 0 bases and J by 6 bases, with 13 bases between them. CDR1 and CDR2 (germline): LGHDT, YNNKEL (reference sequence). The CDR3 has 15 residues. The CDR3, as DNA: TGTGCCAGCAGCCAAGAAAACAGCTTAGGGGATACGCAGTATTTT. Translation gives CASSQENSLGDTQYF.

This clonotype turned up a few times. This sequence joins TRBV7-6 and TRBJ2-3, with a possible D match to TRBD1 (7 bases). The CDR3 runs to 15 residues. Germline V CDR1 and CDR2: SGHVS, FNYEAQ. V lost 4 bases to trimming and J lost 1 base, with 12 bases between them. The CDR3 protein is CASSSGGTGTDTQYF. CDR3 coding DNA: TGTGCCAGCAGCTCAGGAGGGACAGGCACAGATACGCAGTATTTT.

This clonotype was found a few times. This rearrangement joins TRBV2 to TRBJ2-2; a weak D match, TRBD1 (5 bases). Germline V CDR1 and CDR2: SNHLY, FYNNEI. CDR3 size: 14 residues. Trimming removed 7 bases from V and 11 bases from J, with 20 bases in between. The CDR3 spells CASMLDSSWGELFF. The DNA of the CDR3 is TGTGCCAGCATGCTCGACAGTTCCTGGGGAGAGCTGTTTTTT. Supplemented by reference TRBV2 and TRBJ2-2, the full variable domain reads EPEVTQTPSHQVTQMGQEVILRCVPISNHLYFYWYRQILGQKVEFLVSFYNNEISEKSEIFDDQFSVERPDGSNFTLKIRSTKLEDSAMYFCASMLDSSWGELFFGEGSRLTVL.